Each of the 32 T cell receptor beta chains below was sequenced from the same sample in a study of identical twins (dated by TCRdb to 2016 to 2017). Library method: 5' RACE. Sequencing took place on an Illumina HiSeq 2000. TCRdb's own reprocessing of the public reads used fastp at Q25 and MiXCR and kept productive beta chains. Entries that share a CDR3 protein sequence are merged under the most common genes and DNA. This sample is represented by approximately 240,000 distinct CDR3 sequences; over 12% of them were singletons. The ten largest clones capture around 8.3% of the sample. The sequenced sample was memory (CD45RO+) T cells sorted from blood. The intended sense of this specimen's cell subset or site label: CD45RO+ enriched T cells. The receptors derive from a woman between 18 and 30 years old in good health.

This clonotype was found a few times. CDR3 in DNA: TGTGCCAGCAGTGCTTTGCTGGGGCCCAACTATGGCTACACCTTC. As protein: CASSALLGPNYGYTF. The rearrangement joins TRBV2 to TRBJ1-2; TRBD1 is a possible D gene (5 bases). V lost 4 bases and J 2 bases, leaving 14 bases between the germline ends. The V gene's germline CDR1 is SNHLY and CDR2 FYNNEI. The CDR3 contains 15 residues.

The sample holds a few counts of this clonotype. This chain uses TRBV29-1 with TRBJ2-1; D is unresolved. The V gene lost 4 bases and the J gene lost 10 bases, with 11 bases spanning the gap. CDR3 length: 11 amino acids. Germline V gene lookup returns CDR1 SQVTM and CDR2 ANQGSEA. The CDR3 sequence: CSVVRRAEQFF. In DNA form, the CDR3 reads TGCAGCGTTGTACGTAGAGCAGAGCAGTTCTTC.

This clonotype was found a few times. V and J are TRBV7-7 and TRBJ2-1; the match to TRBD2 covers 7 bases. The CDR3 length is 14 residues. Germline CDR1 is SSHAT and CDR2 is FNYEAQ (reference sequence). V gave up 5 bases and J gave up 12 bases; unmatched junction bases: 13. CDR3 bases: TGTGCCAGCAGCCTAAGGGGAGGGGAAAACCGGCAGTTCTTC. It specifies CASSLRGGENRQFF.

This clonotype has just a few counts. The chain links TRBV7-2 to TRBJ2-1, with 10 positions matching TRBD2. CDR1 is SGHTA and CDR2 is FQGNSA in the germline V gene. CDR3 length: 15 residues. Unmatched junction bases numbered 9, after V lost 5 bases and J lost 8 bases. The CDR3 sequence: CASSPGLAELYEQFF. The CDR3 DNA follows: TGTGCCAGCAGCCCCGGACTAGCGGAGTTATATGAGCAGTTCTTC.

This chain connects TRBV30 to TRBJ2-1; 10 bases line up with TRBD2. Trimming took 0 bases from V and 5 from J; bases not matched to a gene: 7. Germline loops: CDR1 GTSNPN, CDR2 SVGIG (reference sequence). The CDR3 runs to 16 residues. The CDR3 here is CAWSVGYSGRNNEQFF. In DNA form, the CDR3 reads TGTGCCTGGAGTGTAGGTTATAGCGGGAGGAACAATGAGCAGTTCTTC.

The chain is built from TRBV20-1 and TRBJ2-6; D is unclear. The germline V gene has CDR1 DFQATT and CDR2 SNEGSKA (reference sequence). The CDR3 is made up of 18 amino acids. The V end was cut by 3 bases, the J end by 0 bases, with 18 bases between. CDR3 protein: CSASGRISSYSGANVLTF. The CDR3 DNA is TGCAGTGCTAGCGGTCGAATATCTTCTTACTCTGGGGCCAACGTCCTGACTTTC.

This clonotype has just a few counts. The V gene is TRBV5-1, the J gene TRBJ2-7; D is uncertain. This CDR3 has 13 amino acids. Germline values: CDR1 SGHRS, CDR2 YFSETQ. V lost 0 bases and J 3 bases, leaving 7 bases between the germline ends. The CDR3 bases are TGCGCCAGCAGCTTGGGAACGAACTACGAGCAGTACTTC. It is translated as CASSLGTNYEQYF. The variable domain in full, completed from reference TRBV5-1 and TRBJ2-7, reads KAGVTQTPRYLIKTRGQQVTLSCSPISGHRSVSWYQQTPGQGLQFLFEYFSETQRNKGNFPGRFSGRQFSNSRSEMNVSTLELGDSALYLCASSLGTNYEQYFGPGTRLTVT.

Turning to this clonotype: Since a much larger clone is just one base distant, this may be a read error. The genes are TRBV11-2 and TRBJ2-5, with D perhaps TRBD2 (6 bases). This CDR3 comprises 15 residues. Trimming pared 4 bases from V and 2 bases from J, leaving 14 bases between. CDR1 is SGHAT, CDR2 FQNNGV, per germline. The CDR3 loop is CASSSLWRGQETQYF. DNA for the CDR3: TGTGCCAGCAGCTCCTTGTGGCGGGGTCAAGAGACCCAGTACTTC.

This clonotype was counted only a few times. V gene TRBV7-2 combines with J gene TRBJ2-7; 12 nucleotides line up with TRBD2. Looked up from germline, CDR1 is SGHTA and CDR2 is FQGNSA. V trimming: 6 bases; J trimming: 6 bases; junction bases outside the gene matches: 6. The CDR3 covers 14 residues. The CDR3 loop reads CASREPSGRVEQYF. Here the CDR3 DNA reads TGTGCCAGCAGGGAACCTAGCGGGAGGGTCGAGCAGTACTTC. The full variable domain, completed using reference TRBV7-2 and TRBJ2-7, is GAGVSQSPSNKVTEKGKDVELRCDPISGHTALYWYRQSLGQGLEFLIYFQGNSAPDKSGLPSDRFSAERTGGSVSTLTIQRTQQEDSAVYLCASREPSGRVEQYFGPGTRLTVT.

The J gene is TRBJ2-3, the V gene TRBV5-1; 9 positions match TRBD1. Germline-derived CDR1 and CDR2 are SGHRS and YFSETQ. With V trimmed by 4 bases and J by 2 bases, 5 bases remained unmatched. The length of the CDR3 is 15 residues. The chain's CDR3 is CASSRGQGNTDTQYF. CDR3 bases: TGCGCCAGCAGCAGGGGACAGGGCAACACAGATACGCAGTATTTT.

V is TRBV29-1 and J is TRBJ2-3, with D uncertain. V lost 4 bases to trimming and J lost 6 bases, with 8 bases between them. The germline CDR1 and CDR2 sequences are SQVTM and ANQGSEA. This CDR3 spans 11 amino acids. The CDR3 spells CSVADVDTQYF. CDR3 in DNA: TGCAGCGTTGCTGATGTCGATACGCAGTATTTT.

This clonotype was seen once. This chain links TRBV21-1 with TRBJ2-1. TRBV21-1 is designated a pseudogene. The CDR3 length is 17 residues. The CDR3 region has the DNA TGTGCCAGCAGCAACCAACTTGACCGGAGCTCCTACAATGAGCAGTTCTTC. It is translated as CASSNQLDRSSYNEQFF.

This sequence joins TRBV11-2 and TRBJ2-3; 7 nucleotides agree with TRBD1. The germline V gene encodes CDR1 SGHAT and CDR2 FQNNGV. V was pared by 5 bases and J by 1 base, with 6 bases of the junction left unmatched. CDR3 length equals 15 residues. The CDR3, as DNA: TGTGCCAGCAGCCGCTCTGGGACAGGCACAGATACGCAGTATTTT. Amino acid sequence: CASSRSGTGTDTQYF.

The chain links TRBV3-1 to TRBJ2-3; 10 bases fit TRBD2. Losses at the gene ends were 0 bases for V and 3 bases for J; bases not matched to a gene: 9. The CDR3 spans 18 residues. Per the germline V gene, CDR1 is LGHDT and CDR2 is YNNKEL (reference sequence). The CDR3 reads CASSQEVERGGITDTQYF. CDR3 nucleotides: TGTGCCAGCAGCCAAGAAGTCGAGCGGGGGGGCATAACAGATACGCAGTATTTT.

Regarding this clonotype: One end of the junction does not line up with germline, which may come from a read error. The chain joins TRBV7-2 to TRBJ2-1; 11 nucleotides align to TRBD2. The CDR3 sequence is 16 residues long. CDR1 and CDR2 from the germline V gene are SGHTA and FQGNSA. The CDR3 sequence: CASGFQSRLAGGEQFF. In DNA, the CDR3 is TGTGCCAGCGGCTTCCAAAGCCGGCTAGCGGGGGGTGAGCAGTTCTTC.

This chain connects TRBV12-3 or TRBV12-4 to TRBJ1-1; D is undetermined. This CDR3 has 10 amino acids. V gave up 9 bases and J gave up 10 bases, with 12 bases separating them. CDR3 sequence: CASSRDAAFF. CDR3 coding DNA: TGTGCCAGTTCCCGTGATGCAGCTTTCTTT.

This sequence joins TRBV29-1 and TRBJ2-5; D not resolved. Deletions cut 4 bases from V and 3 bases from J, with 9 bases between. The CDR3 runs to 12 residues. Germline V gene sequence: CDR1 SQVTM, CDR2 ANQGSEA. The CDR3 DNA sequence: TGCAGCGTTGGTGCCTACAAAGAGACCCAGTACTTC. Amino acids: CSVGAYKETQYF.

This clonotype appeared many times. The chain joins TRBV7-8 to TRBJ2-3; D possibly corresponds to TRBD2 (7 bases). The CDR3 is 15 amino acids. Trimming stripped 2 bases from V and 5 bases from J, with 14 bases between. Looked up from germline, CDR1 is SGHVS and CDR2 is FQNEAQ. The CDR3 region has the DNA TGTGCCAGCAGCTTATTAGGGGGGGTGGTAGATACGCAGTATTTT. It yields the protein CASSLLGGVVDTQYF.

This clonotype turned up a few times. V usage is TRBV7-9 and J usage is TRBJ2-1; unclear D gene. Trimming shortened V by 4 bases and J by 10 bases, and 14 bases separated the two germline ends. Germline loops: CDR1 SEHNR, CDR2 FQNEAQ (reference sequence). CDR3 length: 13 amino acids. As DNA, the CDR3 is TGTGCCAGCAGCTCCCTCTCAGACGCAGAGCAGTTCTTC. This codes for CASSSLSDAEQFF.

The V call is TRBV27, the J call TRBJ2-4, with D maybe TRBD1 (5 bases). The CDR3 contains 13 residues. Deletions cut 6 bases from V and 5 bases from J, with 11 bases between. Germline assignment: CDR1 MNHEY and CDR2 SMNVEV (reference sequence). The DNA of the CDR3 is TGTGCCAGCAGCTGGGTAGGGGAAAACATTCAGTACTTC. Translating it yields CASSWVGENIQYF.

This clonotype occurred a few times. The V and J genes are TRBV10-3 and TRBJ2-4; D gene uncertain. The CDR3 runs to 14 residues. The V gene lost 3 bases and the J gene lost 9 bases, with 15 bases spanning the gap. Germline CDR1 reads ENHRY; CDR2 reads SYGVKD. CDR3 sequence reads: CAISDDGRLGIQYF. The CDR3 nucleotides read TGTGCCATCAGTGACGACGGTCGGTTAGGCATTCAGTACTTC.

The rearrangement joins TRBV11-2 to TRBJ2-7, with 11 bases matching TRBD2. Per germline, CDR1 SGHAT and CDR2 FQNNGV. V shed 5 bases, J shed 3 bases, and the junction held 18 bases outside the gene matches. The CDR3 contains 19 residues. The CDR3 region is CASSVLRLRVTSGSYEQYF. The CDR3 DNA reads TGTGCCAGCAGCGTCTTGCGCCTTCGTGTTACTAGCGGGAGCTACGAGCAGTACTTC.

The V call is TRBV2, the J call TRBJ1-1; 7 bases match TRBD1. This CDR3 is 14 amino acids long. The germline gives CDR1 SNHLY, CDR2 FYNNEI. Trimming at V came to 8 bases and at J to 0 bases, leaving 6 bases not matched to a gene. The CDR3 bases are TGTGCCAGCGGGGGACAGAATTTGAACACTGAAGCTTTCTTT. Translated, it gives CASGGQNLNTEAFF.

The V gene is TRBV7-2, the J gene TRBJ2-5; 12 bases map to TRBD2. Losses at the gene ends were 5 bases for V and 7 bases for J; bases not matched to a gene: 8. The germline gives CDR1 SGHTA, CDR2 FQGNSA. The CDR3 covers 15 residues. CDR3 DNA: TGTGCCAGCAGCCCGACTAGCGGGAGACCAGCGACCCAGTACTTC. Translated: CASSPTSGRPATQYF.

This clonotype was seen more than once but under ten times. This chain uses TRBV6-5 with TRBJ2-7, with D possibly being TRBD2 (6 bases). This CDR3 region has 14 residues. V dropped 4 bases and J dropped 4 bases, with 14 bases sitting between them. CDR1 is MNHEY, CDR2 SVGAGI, per germline. The CDR3 DNA reads as TGTGCCAGCAGTTCCGCCACGGCGGGGTACGAGCAGTACTTC. Protein sequence: CASSSATAGYEQYF.

The genes are TRBV4-2 and TRBJ1-2; D is unresolved. The CDR3 contains 12 residues. Trimming pared 3 bases from V and 7 bases from J, leaving 9 bases between. CDR1 and CDR2 (germline): LGHNA, YNFKEQ. Here the CDR3 reads CASSHLKGGYTF. CDR3 DNA: TGTGCCAGCAGCCATCTTAAGGGTGGCTACACCTTC.

The rearrangement uses TRBV5-1 and TRBJ2-5; 8 nucleotides align to TRBD2. Germline CDR1 SGHRS, CDR2 YFSETQ. The CDR3 consists of 16 residues. After removal of 3 bases from V and 5 bases from J, the junction contained 12 bases not matched to a gene. CDR3 in amino acids: CASSYLPAGAEETQYF. DNA of the CDR3: TGCGCCAGCAGCTATTTACCAGCGGGAGCGGAGGAGACCCAGTACTTC.

The chain is built from TRBV21-1 and TRBJ2-7. TRBV21-1 is designated a pseudogene. There are 13 residues in the CDR3. The CDR3 here is CASRTGRTYEQYF. The CDR3 DNA reads as TGTGCCAGCAGGACGGGTAGGACCTACGAGCAGTACTTC.

This clonotype has only a few counts. The chain couples TRBV27 to TRBJ2-5; D is ambiguous. Germline values: CDR1 MNHEY, CDR2 SMNVEV (reference sequence). V lost 6 bases, J lost 5 bases, and 13 bases lay in between. This CDR3 is 13 amino acids long. The CDR3 nucleotides read TGTGCCAGCAGCATAGCCAGGTTGGAGACCCAGTACTTC. As protein: CASSIARLETQYF.

The V call is TRBV3-1, the J call TRBJ2-7; the D is unclear. This CDR3 spans 13 amino acids. Between the trimmed V and J ends, which lost 3 bases and 6 bases, there was a span of 12 bases. Germline V CDR1 and CDR2: LGHDT, YNNKEL (reference sequence). DNA of the CDR3: TGTGCCAGCAGCCACCCGACTGCGAGCGAGCAGTACTTC. Amino acid sequence: CASSHPTASEQYF.

This clonotype has a handful of counts. CDR3 DNA: TGTGCCAGCAGCTTAATAACAGGGCGCGAGCAGTACTTC. It codes for CASSLITGREQYF. V is TRBV7-3 and J is TRBJ2-7, with a tentative D call TRBD1 (6 bases). The CDR3 totals 13 residues. The germline V gene has CDR1 SGHTA and CDR2 FQGTGA. The ends were cut back, 1 base at V and 6 bases at J, with 10 bases in the middle.

This clonotype was picked up a small number of times. V gene TRBV28 combines with J gene TRBJ2-2, with D hard to call. The germline gives CDR1 MDHEN, CDR2 SYDVKM. The V and J ends lost 3 bases and 4 bases respectively, with 3 bases between them. This CDR3 comprises 12 residues. The CDR3 region is CASSLLTGELFF. The CDR3, as DNA: TGTGCCAGCAGTTTGCTCACCGGGGAGCTGTTTTTT. The entire variable domain, with the rest obtained from reference TRBV28 and TRBJ2-2, is as follows: DVKVTQSSRYLVKRTGEKVFLECVQDMDHENMFWYRQDPGLGLRLIYFSYDVKMKEKGDIPEGYSVSREKKERFSLILESASTNQTSMYLCASSLLTGELFFGEGSRLTVL.